This passage covers 17 T cell receptor beta chains from one sample sequenced in a study of control samples from healthy donors and cancer patients (TCRdb year 2020). The library was prepared using the immunoSEQ multiplex PCR assay. Held by TCRdb, this immuneACCESS table contains in-frame sequences only and omits some clones. Under half of the omission traces to an unresolved V gene where checked; the cause of the rest is unknown. This sample gives 200,000 to 250,000 clones in total; 90% to 95% of them show up just once. Approximately 1.4% of the sample rests with the top ten. The specimen sequenced was blood. Receptors originate from a middle-aged man in good health.

V gene TRBV14 combines with J gene TRBJ2-5, with D perhaps being TRBD1 or TRBD2 (5 bases each). Between the trimmed V and J ends, which lost 0 bases and 11 bases, there was a span of 25 bases. Germline lookup yields CDR1 SGHDN and CDR2 FVKESK. CDR3 size: 17 residues. The CDR3 is CASSQDRNSVGTQGQYF. In DNA form, the CDR3 reads TGTGCCAGCAGCCAAGATCGTAACAGTGTCGGGACGCAAGGGCAGTACTTC.

V is TRBV7-9 and J is TRBJ2-7, with D unclear. The germline CDR1 and CDR2 sequences are SEHNR and FQNEAQ (reference sequence). Trimming pared 5 bases from V and 6 bases from J, leaving 11 bases between. This CDR3 is built from 12 residues. CDR3 sequence (DNA): TGTGCCAGCAGCCAGCTGGGTACCGAGCAGTACTTC. This sequence encodes CASSQLGTEQYF.

This rearrangement joins TRBV5-1 to TRBJ1-4; D perhaps matches TRBD1 (5 bases). This CDR3 comprises 17 residues. CDR1 is SGHRS and CDR2 is YFSETQ in the germline V gene. Trimming stripped 0 bases from V and 8 bases from J, with 20 bases between. CDR3 nucleotides: TGCGCCAGCAGCTTGGGAGCAGGGCTGCTCCTAAGGGAAAAACTGTTTTTT. Encoded protein: CASSLGAGLLLREKLFF. The variable domain in full, with the rest retrieved from reference TRBV5-1 and TRBJ1-4, is KAGVTQTPRYLIKTRGQQVTLSCSPISGHRSVSWYQQTPGQGLQFLFEYFSETQRNKGNFPGRFSGRQFSNSRSEMNVSTLELGDSALYLCASSLGAGLLLREKLFFGSGTQLSVL.

The chain combines TRBV11-2 with TRBJ2-1, with 10 bases identical to TRBD1. The CDR3 is made up of 17 amino acids. Germline trimming cut 4 bases from V and 6 bases from J; bases unmatched to any gene: 12. Germline loops: CDR1 SGHAT, CDR2 FQNNGV. This CDR3 is CASSSPEGQGKSNEQFF. The CDR3 coding sequence is TGTGCCAGCAGCTCCCCCGAGGGACAGGGGAAGAGCAATGAGCAGTTCTTC.

V and J are TRBV11-2 and TRBJ2-7, with D unclear. Germline lookup yields CDR1 SGHAT and CDR2 FQNNGV. V gave up 5 bases and J gave up 3 bases, with 5 bases separating them. The CDR3 loop spans 11 amino acids. In DNA form, the CDR3 reads TGTGCCAGCAGCGCTTTCTACGAGCAGTACGTC. Residues: CASSAFYEQYV.

The V and J genes are TRBV29-1 and TRBJ1-2; D is perhaps TRBD1 (5 bases). Germline-derived CDR1 and CDR2 are SQVTM and ANQGSEA. The CDR3 is 12 residues long. V was cut by 6 bases and J by 4 bases, with 12 bases left in between. The CDR3 DNA reads as TGCAGCGTATCGAGGGGTAGCTATGGCTACACCTTC. This gives the protein CSVSRGSYGYTF.

CDR3 loop: CASSFDRGPTEAFF. The DNA of the CDR3 is TGTGCCAGCAGCTTCGACAGGGGGCCCACTGAAGCTTTCTTT. The chain couples TRBV7-9 to TRBJ1-1; TRBD1 agrees at 10 bases. CDR1 and CDR2 (germline): SEHNR, FQNEAQ (reference sequence). Trimming took 3 bases from V and 4 from J; bases not matched to a gene: 2. This CDR3 region has 14 residues. Filled out from reference TRBV7-9 and TRBJ1-1, the complete variable domain reads DTGVSQNPRHKITKRGQNVTFRCDPISEHNRLYWYRQTLGQGPEFLTYFQNEAQLEKSRLLSDRFSAERPKGSFSTLEIQRTEQGDSAMYLCASSFDRGPTEAFFGQGTRLTVV.

The chain's CDR3 is CASSSGLAGPTDTQYF. The CDR3 DNA sequence: TGCGCCAGCAGCTCGGGACTAGCGGGACCAACAGATACGCAGTATTTT. The J gene is TRBJ2-3, the V gene TRBV5-1; 13 bases agree with TRBD2. V was clipped by 3 bases and J by 3 bases; unmatched bases: 4. CDR3 length equals 16 residues. In germline, CDR1 is SGHRS, CDR2 YFSETQ. Full variable domain (rest looked up from reference TRBV5-1 and TRBJ2-3): KAGVTQTPRYLIKTRGQQVTLSCSPISGHRSVSWYQQTPGQGLQFLFEYFSETQRNKGNFPGRFSGRQFSNSRSEMNVSTLELGDSALYLCASSSGLAGPTDTQYFGPGTRLTVL.

This clone was counted a single time. The chain couples TRBV6-5 to TRBJ1-1; maybe TRBD1 (5 bases). CDR1 MNHEY and CDR2 SVGAGI come from the germline V gene. This CDR3 has 14 residues. Trimming cost V 0 bases and J 4 bases, with 9 bases left between them. CDR3 nucleotides: TGTGCCAGCAGTTACTCGAACGGGGCCACTGAAGCTTTCTTT. This sequence encodes CASSYSNGATEAFF.

This sequence joins TRBV28 and TRBJ1-6; D remains ambiguous. The CDR3 has 19 amino acids. Trimming pared 6 bases from V and 0 bases from J, leaving 21 bases between. CDR1 is MDHEN and CDR2 is SYDVKM in the germline V gene. The CDR3 DNA sequence: TGTGCCAGCAGAACCGGCCAGGCCTTGGGTAGCTCCTATAATTCACCCCTCCACTTT. Its translation: CASRTGQALGSSYNSPLHF.

The chain has TRBV29-1 and TRBJ1-1; D ambiguous. This CDR3 is built from 11 residues. Germline CDR1 and CDR2: SQVTM and ANQGSEA. V lost 4 bases and J lost 3, with 6 bases in between. CDR3 nucleotides: TGCAGCGTTGTTAGGGACACTGAAGCTTTCTTT. Its translation: CSVVRDTEAFF.

The chain joins TRBV18 to TRBJ2-1; D ambiguous. The V end lost 3 bases, the J end lost 8 bases, and 11 bases lay between the germline ends. The CDR3 spans 13 residues. Germline lookup yields CDR1 KGHSH and CDR2 LQKENI. DNA for the CDR3: TGTGCCAGCTCACCTAGTCGGGTCCATGAGCAGTTCTTC. This sequence encodes CASSPSRVHEQFF.

CDR3 in amino acids: CASPGDYTDTQYF. CDR3 bases: TGTGCCTCGCCGGGGGATTACACAGATACGCAGTATTTT. The chain couples TRBV2 to TRBJ2-3; TRBD2 might be the D (6 bases). Germline V gives CDR1 SNHLY, CDR2 FYNNEI. The length of the CDR3 is 13 residues. V was clipped by 11 bases and J by 2 bases, with 14 bases between them.

The V gene is TRBV13, the J gene TRBJ2-7; 10 bases align to TRBD2. The CDR3 is 16 residues long. The germline V gene encodes CDR1 PRHDT and CDR2 FYEKMQ (reference sequence). This chain's CDR3 is CAGPSLAGEPTYEQYV. For the CDR3, the DNA is TGTGCAGGTCCATCCCTAGCGGGGGAACCGACCTACGAGCAGTACGTC.

This sequence joins TRBV27 and TRBJ2-1, with D tentatively TRBD1 (6 bases). The CDR3 consists of 15 residues. With 6 bases removed from V and 7 bases from J, the gap between germline ends came to 19 bases. Per the germline V gene, CDR1 is MNHEY and CDR2 is SMNVEV (reference sequence). CDR3 DNA sequence: TGTGCCAGCAGCGTACTACAGGGTATCGTAAATGAGCAGTTCTTC. Residues: CASSVLQGIVNEQFF.

V is TRBV10-3 and J is TRBJ2-6; D may be TRBD1 or TRBD2 (5 bases each). CDR3 size: 19 residues. The V gene's germline CDR1 is ENHRY and CDR2 SYGVKD. The V and J ends lost 3 bases and 4 bases respectively, with 22 bases between them. The DNA for the CDR3 is TGTGCCATCAGTGATGGGCCGGGACGCGCAAATACCGGGGCCAACGTCCTGACTTTC. It translates to CAISDGPGRANTGANVLTF.

V gene TRBV7-5 combines with J gene TRBJ2-1; TRBD1 reflects the table's D call only, with no check against the DNA. TRBV7-5 is described as a pseudogene. The CDR3 totals 16 residues. The CDR3 coding sequence is TGTGTCAGAAGCTTCCCCGCTTGGACAGGGAGTAATGAGCAGTTCTTC. Translated: CVRSFPAWTGSNEQFF.